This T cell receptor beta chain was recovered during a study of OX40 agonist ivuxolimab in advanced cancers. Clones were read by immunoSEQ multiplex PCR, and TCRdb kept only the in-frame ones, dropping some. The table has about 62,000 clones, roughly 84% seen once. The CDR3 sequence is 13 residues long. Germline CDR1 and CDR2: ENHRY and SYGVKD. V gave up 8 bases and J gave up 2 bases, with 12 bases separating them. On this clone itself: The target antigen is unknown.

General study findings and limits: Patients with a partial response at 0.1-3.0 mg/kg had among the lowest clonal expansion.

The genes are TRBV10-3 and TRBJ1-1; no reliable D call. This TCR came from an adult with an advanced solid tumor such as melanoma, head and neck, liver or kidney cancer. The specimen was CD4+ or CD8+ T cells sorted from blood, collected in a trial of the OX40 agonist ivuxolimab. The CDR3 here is CAICSGFNTEAFF. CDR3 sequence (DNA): TGTGCCATCTGTAGCGGATTTAACACTGAAGCTTTCTTT.